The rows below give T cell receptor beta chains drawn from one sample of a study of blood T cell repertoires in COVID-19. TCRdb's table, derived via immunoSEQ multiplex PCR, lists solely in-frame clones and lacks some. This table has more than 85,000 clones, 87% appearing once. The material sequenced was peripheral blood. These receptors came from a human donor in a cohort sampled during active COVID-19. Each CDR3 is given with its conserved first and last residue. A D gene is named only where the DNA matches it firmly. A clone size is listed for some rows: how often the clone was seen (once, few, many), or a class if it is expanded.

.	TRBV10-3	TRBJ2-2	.	CAISETGRGTGELFF	TGTGCCATCAGTGAGACAGGGCGCGGCACCGGGGAGCTGTTTTTT
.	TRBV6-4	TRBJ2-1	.	CASSDSERSYNEQFF	TGTGCCAGCAGTGACTCTGAGCGCTCTTACAATGAGCAGTTCTTC
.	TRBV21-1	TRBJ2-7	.	CASGTSGRYEQYF	TGTGCCAGCGGGACTAGCGGGAGATACGAGCAGTACTTC
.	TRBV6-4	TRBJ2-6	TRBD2	CASSGTSGSGANVLTF	TGTGCCAGCAGTGGGACTAGCGGCTCTGGGGCCAACGTCCTGACTTTC
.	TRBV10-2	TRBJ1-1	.	CASTQGTTNTEAFF	TGCGCCAGCACTCAGGGCACAACTAACACTGAAGCTTTCTTT
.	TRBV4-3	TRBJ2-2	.	CASSQAGGAATGELFF	TGCGCCAGCAGCCAAGCGGGGGGCGCGGCCACCGGGGAGCTGTTTTTT
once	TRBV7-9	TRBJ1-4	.	CASSFGGEGEKLFF	TGTGCCAGCAGCTTTGGCGGGGAGGGTGAAAAACTGTTTTTT
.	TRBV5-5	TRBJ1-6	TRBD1	CASSLVGGQGQNSPLHF	TGTGCCAGCAGCTTGGTGGGGGGACAGGGACAGAATTCACCCCTCCACTTT
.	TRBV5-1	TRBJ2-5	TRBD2	CASSLAIAGLSETQYF	TGCGCCAGCAGCTTGGCTATAGCGGGACTTTCAGAGACCCAGTACTTC
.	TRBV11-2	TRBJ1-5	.	CASSLDRVGQPQHF	TGTGCCAGCAGCTTAGACAGGGTCGGTCAGCCCCAGCATTTT
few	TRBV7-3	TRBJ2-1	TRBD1	CASGQGTYNEQFF	TGTGCCAGCGGACAGGGTACCTACAATGAGCAGTTCTTC
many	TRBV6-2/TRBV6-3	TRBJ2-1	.	CASSYLNEQFF	TGTGCCAGCAGTTATCTAAATGAGCAGTTCTTC
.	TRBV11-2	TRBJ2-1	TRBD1	CASTLRPGQRYNEQFF	TGTGCCAGCACCTTGCGGCCGGGACAGCGATACAATGAGCAGTTCTTC
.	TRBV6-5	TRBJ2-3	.	CASSSEPTDTQYF	TGTGCCAGCAGTTCCGAGCCCACAGATACGCAGTATTTT
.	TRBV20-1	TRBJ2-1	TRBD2	CSASSGRPSYNEQFF	TGCAGTGCAAGTAGCGGGAGGCCCTCCTACAATGAGCAGTTCTTC
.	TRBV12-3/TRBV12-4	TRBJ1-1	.	CASMNLAGTEAFF	TGTGCCAGCATGAATCTTGCGGGGACTGAAGCTTTCTTT
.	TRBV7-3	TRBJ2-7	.	CASSLNGNYEQYF	TGTGCCAGCAGCTTAAACGGGAACTACGAGCAGTACTTC
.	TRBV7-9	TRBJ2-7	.	CASSPPTAYEQYF	TGTGCCAGCAGCCCCCCTACCGCCTACGAGCAGTACTTC
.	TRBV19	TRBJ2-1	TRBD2	CASSAPSGGADPLGQFF	TGTGCCAGTAGTGCTCCTAGCGGGGGGGCCGACCCACTAGGGCAGTTCTTC
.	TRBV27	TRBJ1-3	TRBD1	CASRDRGNTIYF	TGTGCCAGCAGGGACAGGGGAAACACCATATATTTT
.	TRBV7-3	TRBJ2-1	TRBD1	CASSVTGVGNEQFF	TGTGCCAGCAGCGTGACAGGGGTCGGCAATGAGCAGTTCTTC
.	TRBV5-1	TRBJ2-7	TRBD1	CASSLGTGGTPYEQYF	TGCGCCAGCAGCTTGGGGACAGGAGGAACTCCCTACGAGCAGTACTTC
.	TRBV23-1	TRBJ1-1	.	CASSHPLHRNIPEAFF	TGCGCCAGCAGTCACCCCCTGCACAGGAATATCCCTGAAGCTTTCTTT
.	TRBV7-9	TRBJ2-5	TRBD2	CASSLSILAGYELGETQYF	TGTGCCAGCAGCTTGAGTATTCTAGCGGGATATGAGCTTGGGGAGACCCAGTACTTC
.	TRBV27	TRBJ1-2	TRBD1	CASSSPGAPGQGYGYTF	TGTGCCAGCAGTTCCCCCGGAGCACCGGGACAGGGCTATGGCTACACCTTC
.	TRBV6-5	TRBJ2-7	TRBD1	CASSYTGTGVSYEQYF	TGTGCCAGCAGTTACACCGGGACAGGGGTTTCCTACGAGCAGTACTTC
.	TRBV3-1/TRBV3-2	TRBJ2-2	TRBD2	CASSLGLAGKLFF	TGTGCCAGCAGCCTGGGACTAGCGGGGAAGCTGTTTTTT
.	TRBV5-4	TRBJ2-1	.	CASSLGYRDSGDNEQFF	TGTGCCAGCAGCTTGGGTTACCGGGACTCCGGGGACAATGAGCAGTTCTTC
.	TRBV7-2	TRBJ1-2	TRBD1	CASSYLQGADGYTF	TGTGCCAGCAGCTACTTACAGGGGGCGGATGGCTACACCTTC
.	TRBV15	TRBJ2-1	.	CATSRDTRNEQFF	TGTGCCACCAGCAGAGATACCAGAAATGAGCAGTTCTTC
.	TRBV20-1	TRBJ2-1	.	CSARSYNEQFF	TGCAGTGCTCGGTCCTACAATGAGCAGTTCTTC
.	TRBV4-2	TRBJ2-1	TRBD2	CASSQETSGMYEQFF	TGTGCCAGCAGCCAAGAGACTAGCGGGATGTATGAGCAGTTCTTC
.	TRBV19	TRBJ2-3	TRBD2	CASHIAGAADTQYF	TGTGCCAGTCACATAGCGGGAGCGGCAGATACGCAGTATTTT
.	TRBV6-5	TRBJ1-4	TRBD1	CASSYSRGHNEKLFF	TGTGCCAGCAGTTACTCGAGGGGGCACAATGAAAAACTGTTTTTT
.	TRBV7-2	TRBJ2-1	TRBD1	CASSKDRVNEQFF	TGTGCCAGCAGCAAAGACAGGGTGAATGAGCAGTTCTTC